This entry lists 9 T cell receptor beta chains sequenced from one sample in a study of T cell repertoires in cytomegalovirus infection. From the reads, TCRdb called clonotypes with MiXCR, one entry per CDR3 protein. There are hundreds of thousands of distinct CDR3 sequences in the sample; 17% occur only once, and around 11% lies in the top ten. The sequenced sample was PBMCs. The receptors stem from a human donor in good health (CMV status not recorded). Some clones in this sample may be carry-over from other donors' samples.

The chain is built from TRBV10-3 and TRBJ1-5; a weak D match, TRBD1 (6 bases). The V end lost 5 bases, the J end lost 0 bases, and 11 bases lay between the germline ends. Per the germline V gene, CDR1 is ENHRY and CDR2 is SYGVKD. The CDR3 covers 15 residues. CDR3 sequence (DNA): TGTGCCATCAGTCGGGACATAGATAGCAATCAGCCCCAGCATTTT. The encoded protein is CAISRDIDSNQPQHF.

This clonotype was seen ten or more times. This rearrangement joins TRBV12-3 or TRBV12-4 to TRBJ2-5; 8 nucleotides agree with TRBD2. The ends lost 5 bases at V and 1 base at J; junction bases unmatched: 9. The CDR3 length is 16 residues. The CDR3 DNA is TGTGCCAGCAGTCCGGCCGGGAGGGGCCCCCAAGAGACCCAGTACTTC. Encoded protein: CASSPAGRGPQETQYF.

V usage is TRBV2 and J usage is TRBJ2-3, with TRBD2 matching over 12 bases. From germline, CDR1 is SNHLY and CDR2 FYNNEI. The CDR3 spans 16 residues. Trimming took 1 base from V and 6 from J; bases not matched to a gene: 5. CDR3 sequence: CASSEVGLAGSDTQYF. For the CDR3, the DNA is TGTGCCAGCAGTGAAGTTGGACTAGCGGGATCCGATACGCAGTATTTT.

The chain carries TRBV4-1 and TRBJ2-7; weak D call: TRBD2 (5 bases). Germline assignment: CDR1 MGHRA and CDR2 YSYEKL. Deletions cut 2 bases from V and 7 bases from J, with 12 bases between. The CDR3 is 13 residues long. The CDR3 spells CASSQTTSGEQYF. The CDR3 DNA follows: TGCGCCAGCAGCCAAACTACTAGTGGAGAGCAGTACTTC.

This clonotype has a count of ten or more. This chain's CDR3 is CASSLAGRNEQYF. Written as DNA, the CDR3 is TGTGCCAGCAGTTTGGCAGGGCGCAACGAGCAGTACTTC. The rearrangement joins TRBV28 to TRBJ2-7; perhaps TRBD1 as D (5 bases). CDR3 length: 13 residues. Germline CDR1 reads MDHEN; CDR2 reads SYDVKM. V was shortened by 3 bases and J by 5 bases, with 11 bases between the two germline ends.

The chain recombines TRBV7-6 with TRBJ2-3; D gene ambiguous. CDR3 length: 14 residues. Germline CDR1 reads SGHVS; CDR2 reads FNYEAQ. V shed 5 bases and J shed 1 base, with 10 bases lying between them. The CDR3 loop is CASSVLGRTDTQYF. CDR3 nucleotide sequence: TGTGCCAGCAGCGTGCTGGGCCGCACAGATACGCAGTATTTT.

The rearrangement joins TRBV28 to TRBJ1-5; no firm D call. The CDR3 has 15 amino acids. The germline V gene has CDR1 MDHEN and CDR2 SYDVKM. Trimming removed 7 bases at V and 3 bases at J, with 16 bases between. CDR3 loop: CASTSAVGYNQPQHF. CDR3 DNA sequence: TGTGCCAGCACCTCGGCCGTCGGATACAATCAGCCCCAGCATTTT. Together with reference TRBV28 and TRBJ1-5, the CDR3 gives the full variable domain: DVKVTQSSRYLVKRTGEKVFLECVQDMDHENMFWYRQDPGLGLRLIYFSYDVKMKEKGDIPEGYSVSREKKERFSLILESASTNQTSMYLCASTSAVGYNQPQHFGDGTRLSIL.

The chain has TRBV19 and TRBJ2-7; tentative D call: TRBD2 (6 bases). V was clipped by 10 bases and J by 2 bases, with 15 bases between them. CDR1 and CDR2 from the germline V gene are LNHDA and SQIVND (reference sequence). This CDR3 has 13 residues. Written as DNA, the CDR3 is TGTGCCACCCTAGGCGGGACCGCCTACGAGCAGTACTTC. It yields the protein CATLGGTAYEQYF.

This clonotype was counted many times. The V call is TRBV4-2, the J call TRBJ1-5; D uncertain. Trimming cost V 2 bases and J 3 bases, with 8 bases left between them. The CDR3 has 14 amino acids. The germline V gene has CDR1 LGHNA and CDR2 YNFKEQ. The CDR3 is CASSQPGYNQPQHF. The CDR3 bases are TGTGCCAGCAGCCAACCAGGTTACAATCAGCCCCAGCATTTT.